This record concerns one TCR beta chain sequence. Trimming stripped 2 bases from V and 3 bases from J, with 15 bases between. Germline-derived CDR1 and CDR2 are SGHNT and YENEEA. There are 16 residues in the CDR3. The data stem from a study of T cell responses to AZD1222 COVID-19 vaccine. Sequenced by immunoSEQ multiplex PCR; TCRdb stores in-frame clones only, minus some. The table records 150,000 or so clones, about 91% of them present only once. This chain links TRBV11-3 with TRBJ2-3; a weak D match, TRBD2 (5 bases). The sample consisted of peripheral blood, taken on day 0 of MenACWY control vaccination. The sequence derives from an adult in good health. The DNA for the CDR3 is TGTGCCAGCAGCTTATCTTACGGGAAGAAGACAGATACGCAGTATTTT. It encodes CASSLSYGKKTDTQYF. Combining the CDR3 with reference TRBV11-3 and TRBJ2-3 gives the whole variable domain EAGVVQSPRYKIIEKKQPVAFWCNPISGHNTLYWYLQNLGQGPELLIRYENEEAVDDSQLPKDRFSAERLKGVDSTLKIQPAELGDSAVYLCASSLSYGKKTDTQYFGPGTRLTVL.